These 9 T cell receptor beta chains originate from one sample sequenced in a study of blood T cells in healthy people across ages (dated by TCRdb to about 2015). The library came from 5' RACE. Sequencing was carried out with an Illumina HiSeq 2500. A second PCR of roughly 7 to 12 cycles was run with a J-beta primer mix and a sample-barcoded 5' primer. TCRdb reworked the public reads: Q25 trimming with fastp, MiXCR clone assembly, productive beta chains retained. Each CDR3 protein appears once, grouped with its most common genes and DNA. In all, the sample holds over a million distinct CDR3 sequences, and 35% to 55% of those were seen once. In total, the top ten clones hold 15% to 20% of the sample. Sequencing was done on a sample of blood. The receptors were gathered from an older woman in good health.

This clonotype was observed at least ten times. The chain is built from TRBV27 and TRBJ2-7, with 9 positions matching TRBD2. The germline V gene encodes CDR1 MNHEY and CDR2 SMNVEV (reference sequence). CDR3 length equals 17 residues. V gave up 5 bases and J gave up 1 base; unmatched junction bases: 12. The CDR3 DNA sequence: TGTGCCAGCAGTCTAAGACCCCGGACTAGCGAATCCTACGAGCAGTACTTC. Residues: CASSLRPRTSESYEQYF.

This clonotype was found many times. The gene calls are TRBV7-2 and TRBJ2-7, with 12 bases identical to TRBD2. Per the germline V gene, CDR1 is SGHTA and CDR2 is FQGNSA. The CDR3 consists of 15 residues. V lost 5 bases to trimming and J lost 5 bases; unmatched junction nucleotides: 7. CDR3 nucleotide sequence: TGTGCCAGCAGCCCGCTAGCGGGAGGGATGGACGAGCAGTACTTC. This codes for CASSPLAGGMDEQYF.

Remarks on this clonotype: One end of the junction fails to match germline, which may point to a read error. The V call is TRBV6-5, the J call TRBJ1-2; unclear D gene. The CDR3 spans 12 residues. Per the germline V gene, CDR1 is MNHEY and CDR2 is SVGAGI. The CDR3 DNA follows: TGTACCAGCAGATACCGGACGGGGGGCTACACCTTC. Its translation is CTSRYRTGGYTF.

This clonotype was found a few times. The gene calls are TRBV2 and TRBJ1-2, with D tentatively TRBD1 (5 bases). The CDR3 contains 15 residues. The germline V and J ends were trimmed by 1 base and 4 bases, with 13 bases remaining between them. The germline V gene encodes CDR1 SNHLY and CDR2 FYNNEI. The DNA for the CDR3 is TGTGCCAGCAGTGAAGACGAGGGACCCTCCTATGGCTACACCTTC. This encodes CASSEDEGPSYGYTF.

This clonotype was counted between two and nine times. This chain joins TRBV7-8 and TRBJ2-5, with 11 bases identical to TRBD2. Germline V lookup: CDR1 SGHVS, CDR2 FQNEAQ. The CDR3 contains 16 residues. J was trimmed by 2 bases and V by 3 bases; bases with no gene match: 5. CDR3 region: CASSLRRLAGQETQYF. CDR3 nucleotide sequence: TGTGCCAGCAGCTTGCGGAGACTAGCGGGACAAGAGACCCAGTACTTC. Variable domain in full (rest from reference TRBV7-8 and TRBJ2-5): GAGVSQSPRYKVAKRGQDVALRCDPISGHVSLFWYQQALGQGPEFLTYFQNEAQLDKSGLPSDRFFAERPEGSVSTLKIQRTQQEDSAVYLCASSLRRLAGQETQYFGPGTRLLVL.

This chain uses TRBV29-1 with TRBJ1-2; TRBD1 matches at 8 bases. This CDR3 has 11 residues. Looked up from germline, CDR1 is SQVTM and CDR2 is ANQGSEA. The trim removed 6 bases at V and 3 bases at J, leaving 0 bases unmatched. This chain's CDR3 is CSVTGDYGYTF. The CDR3 DNA reads as TGCAGCGTGACAGGGGACTATGGCTACACCTTC.

This clonotype appeared a few times. The V call is TRBV20-1, the J call TRBJ2-5; 9 bases map to TRBD2. The germline V gene has CDR1 DFQATT and CDR2 SNEGSKA (reference sequence). This CDR3 region has 18 residues. V lost 0 bases and J lost 3; bases outside the gene matches: 14. The CDR3 nucleotides read TGCAGTGCTAGAGATGGATATGGCGGGAGGGCCGGTGAAGAGACCCAGTACTTC. Translating gives CSARDGYGGRAGEETQYF.

This chain links TRBV29-1 with TRBJ2-7; TRBD2 matches 8 bases. The CDR3 contains 13 residues. CDR1 is SQVTM and CDR2 is ANQGSEA in the germline V gene. The J segment lost 0 bases and the V segment lost 6 bases, leaving 4 bases of the junction unmatched. CDR3 DNA sequence: TGCAGCGTGAAGCGGGAGCCCTCCTACGAGCAGTACTTC. This translates into CSVKREPSYEQYF.

At least ten counts were recorded for this clonotype. This chain uses TRBV5-1 with TRBJ2-3; 11 nucleotides match TRBD2. Germline CDR1 reads SGHRS; CDR2 reads YFSETQ. This CDR3 comprises 16 residues. J lost 2 bases, V lost 0 bases, and 2 bases had no gene match. The CDR3 DNA sequence: TGCGCCAGCAGCTTGGGACTAGCGGGAAACACAGATACGCAGTATTTT. Protein product: CASSLGLAGNTDTQYF.